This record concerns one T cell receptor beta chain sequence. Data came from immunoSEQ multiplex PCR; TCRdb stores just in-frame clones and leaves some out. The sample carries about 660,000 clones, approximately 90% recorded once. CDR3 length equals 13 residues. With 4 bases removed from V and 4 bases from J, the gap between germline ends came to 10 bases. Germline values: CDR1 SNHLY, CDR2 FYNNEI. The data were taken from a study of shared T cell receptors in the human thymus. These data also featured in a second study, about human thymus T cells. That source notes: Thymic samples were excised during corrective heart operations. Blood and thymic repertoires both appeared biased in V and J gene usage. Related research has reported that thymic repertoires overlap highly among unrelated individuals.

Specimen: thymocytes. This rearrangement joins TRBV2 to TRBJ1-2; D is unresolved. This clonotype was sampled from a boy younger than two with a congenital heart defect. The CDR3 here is CASSVQLLYGYTF. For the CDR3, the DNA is TGTGCCAGCAGTGTACAGCTTCTCTATGGCTACACCTTC.